This TCR beta chain derives from a study of shared clonotypes between healthy human individuals. Study outcomes and limitations: What rarefaction showed was incomplete sorted-subset sequencing despite large depth.

A split of CD4+ cells into CD45RA+ naive and CD45RA-negative memory subsets was performed. As to this clone: Its antigen is currently unknown. This CDR3 is also generated by other DNA sequences in the sample.

Running of the assay took place at deep level. Original handling: ImmunoSEQ output lacked quality scores and full-length reads, limiting matched filtering. The data were produced by immunoSEQ multiplex PCR, yet TCRdb's version contains in-frame clones alone and is incomplete. D and trimming were read from the DNA, whereas the V and J calls and clone size are those reported in that table. The sample has some 2,100,000 clones, more than 90% seen once. Germline V gives CDR1 SGDLS, CDR2 YYNGEE. Trimming cost V 0 bases and J 0 bases; bases outside gene matches: 3. There are 16 residues in the CDR3. This chain links TRBV9 with TRBJ2-3; 8 bases agree with TRBD2. This receptor was taken from a man aged 18 to 30 in good health. Sample: naive CD4+ T cells sorted from blood. Specified subset: CD45RA+ positively selected. CDR3 in DNA: TGTGCCAGCAGCGTAGGATCTAGCGGGAGCACAGATACGCAGTATTTT. It is translated as CASSVGSSGSTDTQYF.